The count of the clone carrying this T cell receptor (beta chain) is one. Method: immunoSEQ multiplex PCR; TCRdb's copy keeps in-frame clones and lacks some. The sample lists more than 85,000 clones; about four fifths were seen once. This sample was included in a study of blood T cell repertoires in COVID-19. The CDR3 is 15 amino acids. Germline trimming cut 5 bases from V and 3 bases from J; bases unmatched to any gene: 8. The germline gives CDR1 SGHDN, CDR2 FVKESK. The chain combines TRBV14 with TRBJ1-1; 8 bases fit TRBD1. Sequencing was done on a sample of peripheral blood. The receptor's source is a man older than 75 with acute or convalescent COVID-19. The CDR3 region has the DNA TGTGCCAGCAGCGGACCAGGGGGCTGGGACACTGAAGCTTTCTTT. It specifies CASSGPGGWDTEAFF.